This T cell receptor beta chain was recorded in a study of cytomegalovirus exposure and HLA in healthy donors (dated by TCRdb to 2015 to 2018). For the study in its entirety: According to an earlier analysis of around 600 of the donors, about 179 million T cells yielded 117 million unique TCR beta sequences and approximately 300 Gb of sequence data. Donor age, sex, ethnicity and CMV serostatus were collected together with the repertoire data. The genetic ancestry cluster associated with self-reported Caucasian donors included about four fifths of the roughly 390 genotyped donors. An earlier analysis of about 620 of the donors applied high-throughput TCR beta sequencing to assess whether each TCR beta V gene segment acted as functional or pseudogenic. The number of typed donors differed by locus: roughly 620-640 for A, B, C, DRB1 and DQB1; 522 for DQA1; approximately 600 for DPA1; and around 450 for DPB1. Across about 370 genotyped donors of the cohort, an average of approximately 240,000 unique TCR beta nucleotide sequences per donor were sequenced, and roughly a sixth of those sequences were non-productive. Every discovery cohort repertoire had been produced on one sequencing platform. High-throughput TCR immunosequencing, statistical association of individual TCRs with disease status, and machine learning were combined to predict cytomegalovirus infection status. Rather than using new phenotypic data, the later analysis identified candidate immune exposures from TCR beta sequences and from how often those sequences occurred across donors. Besides the first cohort of about 730 subjects, a separate validation cohort made up of over 95 different subjects was used. The study was designed to test whether signatures of past pathogen exposure could be identified by cataloging public T cell receptors. Class I and class II HLA loci were covered by the typing at four-digit resolution. Roughly five DR-DQ haplotypes were treated as single units for association and clustering because of strong linkage in the cohort. Using immunosequencing, the study profiled T cell repertoires from about 650 subjects and related those repertoires to cytomegalovirus serostatus. About 300 gigabases of sequencing data and approximately 85 million unique TCR sequences were included in an early release covering about 600 HLA-typed donors. Genome-wide SNP genotypes for about 60% of the roughly 670 donors were used in a later genetic analysis, which treated that subset as a discovery cohort. A later analysis re-examined previously published TCR beta repertoires from 600 to 700 donors and added high-resolution HLA genotyping to investigate patterns of TCR occurrence. What the work shows at the level of the full study, not this receptor alone: In vitro tests confirmed that a few of the cytomegalovirus-associated TCR beta chains recognize cytomegalovirus antigens. Several of the top co-occurrence clusters appeared to be linked to parvovirus B19, influenza, CMV and Epstein-Barr virus, according to a later analysis. Because HLA typing was missing for some donors at each locus, association tests included only the typed subset. The authors suggested that the approach could potentially be generalized to other disease states and immunological phenotypes. An earlier analysis of 450 to 750 of the donors showed that most TCR beta V segments appeared in productive rearrangements either about 87% or about 30% of the time, which broadly matched IMGT annotations. A group of highly shared sequence variants was considered likely to be a technical artifact of the sequencing pipeline. The only immune exposure information available for the cohort was CMV serostatus. Compared with the approximately 670-donor mean, donors in an Asian-associated ancestry cluster had fewer N-insertions in productive TCRs, according to a later genetic analysis. When HLA alleles, especially DR and DQ, strongly co-occurred, TCR associations were difficult to assign to individual alleles. A total of 150 or so TCR beta chains were listed by the study as associated with cytomegalovirus. In a later analysis, most CMV-associated TCR beta chains were found to appear HLA-restricted, with HLA associations seemingly driven largely by CMV exposure. Across donors, most TCR sequences were observed very rarely, whereas some public TCRs were present in many individuals. In both the original and validation cohorts, the classifier was reported to diagnose cytomegalovirus status with high specificity and sensitivity. In a later analysis, HLA-associated TCR beta chains were found to be more clonally expanded and to have lower generation probabilities than equally common non-associated chains. V-gene and J-gene trimming of TCR beta chains was associated with a missense DCLRE1C variant in a later genetic analysis, and the association was replicated in an independent cohort. A further reported finding was that TCR beta sequences accurately predicted the HLA-A and HLA-B alleles for most subjects in the first cohort. Presence/absence analyses assumed roughly uniform sequencing depth across donors, an assumption that may not hold. According to a later analysis, TCR association rates differed among HLA loci, with DRB1 alleles showing the most associated TCRs and HLA-C alleles showing the fewest. In this cohort, only TCR beta chains were sequenced, and detectable features were limited by the absence of alpha or paired-chain data. The 87-base-pair reads could not distinguish some IMGT-functional V segments, including TRBV6-2 and TRBV6-3, so those segments were excluded. At a false discovery rate of 0.05, a later analysis linked 16,951 TCR beta sequences to specific HLA alleles. Because counts were too low, about 17 rarely observed V segments, including chromosome 9 orphons, were excluded from the earlier analysis of under 650 of the donors. Linkage disequilibrium might explain the correlated functional status among segregating V segments, but an unknown experimental factor could not be excluded.

Details on this clone: Its antigen target is currently unknown. A read error may account for a junction end that differs from germline.

In total, more than 500 healthy bone marrow donors made up the cohort. At the time of sampling, all cohort members were nominally healthy, though unrecorded immune exposures were likely present. The donor tested CMV seronegative and was one of the 352 seronegative cohort members. A peripheral blood sample was provided by each donor, and peripheral blood mononuclear cells were used for TCR beta sequencing. Genomic DNA extraction from the blood cell samples was performed with the Qiagen DNeasy Blood Extraction Kit. Library method: the immunoSEQ multiplex PCR assay. For the multiplex PCR, a mixture combining 60 forward primers for TCR Vbeta segments and 13 reverse primers for TCR Jbeta segments was used. The CDR3 region of rearranged TCR beta genes was amplified from genomic DNA with a multiplex PCR assay. The amplified TCR beta libraries were sequenced on the Illumina HiSeq System as 87-base-pair reads. The authors processed their data as follows. In a later analysis, tens of millions of unique TCR beta chains were counted across the 500 to 700 repertoires, and approximately 11 million of these chains were shared by at least two donors. To remove PCR and sequencing errors, raw reads were error-corrected and collapsed into unique sequences using a nearest-neighbor algorithm that merged closely related sequences. V, D and J gene segments were assigned by aligning CDR3 sequences to IMGT reference sequences. For a sequence to be retained, a match of at least six nucleotides was required to both a V gene segment and a J gene segment. A rearrangement counted as productive if the CDR3 had no stop codons and remained in frame with V and J, and every other rearrangement counted as non-productive. Following IMGT convention, CDR3 was defined as the stretch from the second conserved V-encoded cysteine to the conserved J-encoded phenylalanine. Sequences without an unambiguous match to a single V gene segment were excluded from the earlier analysis of approximately 600 of the donors. An earlier analysis of 500 to 600 of the donors classified V segments as functional when productive rearrangements were above 56.7% and as segregating when the standard deviation between donors was above 5%. A statistical classification framework was built to diagnose cytomegalovirus status from the catalog of TCR beta chain sequences. V and J gene assignment, in a later analysis, came from comparing TCR nucleotide sequences with IMGT/GENE-DB human TR gene sequences. A later analysis assigned CDR3 sequences and most-parsimonious VDJ recombination scenarios with the TCRdist pipeline. In a later analysis, each TCR beta chain was defined by its CDR3 amino acid sequence together with its V-gene family, and reads lacking a unique V-gene family were excluded. In a later analysis, 500 to 650 highly shared, low-generation-probability nucleotide sequences were removed to address suspected cross-contamination and a sequencing artifact. In a later analysis, a clonal expansion index was calculated for each public chain from normalized within-repertoire ranks of inferred template counts. In a later analysis, generation probabilities were computed using a VDJ recombination model fitted to out-of-frame rearrangements, and the results were checked against IGoR. Hypergeometric tests were used in a later analysis to score TCR-TCR, TCR-HLA and TCR-CMV co-occurrence, with a repertoire-size bias correction applied to the TCR pairs. A later analysis estimated false discovery rates by permuting HLA or CMV assignments 20 times. A later analysis grouped co-occurring TCRs with DBSCAN, adding TCRdist sequence similarity when clustering within HLA-allele-positive subsets. Repertoires with fewer than 30,000 or more than 120,000 public chains, plus five repertoires with anomalous nucleotide sharing, were excluded from co-occurrence clustering. The source is immuneACCESS, and TCRdb retained only in-frame sequences with V and J called. Part of the clones is not carried over; for the studies checked, unresolved V genes explain less than half of this, and the remainder is unexplained. D and trimming come from the DNA, and the V and J calls and clone size come from that table. The sample yields roughly 100,000 clones; about 75% were counted once. Of the sample, 2% to 3% falls within the top ten clones.

CDR1 and CDR2 (SGHDT, YYEEEE) derive from the germline V gene. Including the terminal cysteine and phenylalanine, the CDR3 comprises 14 residues. CDR3 DNA only is kept here, 42 bases in frame from base 1. This sequence originates from a man in his forties in good health and CMV-seronegative. The specimen sequenced was PBMCs. The chain is assembled from TRBV5-6 and TRBJ1-2; the D gene cannot be named for sure. The encoded CDR3 is CASSLGALNYGCTF. In nucleotides, the sequence is TGTGCCAGCAGCTTGGGCGCCCTGAACTATGGCTGCACCTTC.